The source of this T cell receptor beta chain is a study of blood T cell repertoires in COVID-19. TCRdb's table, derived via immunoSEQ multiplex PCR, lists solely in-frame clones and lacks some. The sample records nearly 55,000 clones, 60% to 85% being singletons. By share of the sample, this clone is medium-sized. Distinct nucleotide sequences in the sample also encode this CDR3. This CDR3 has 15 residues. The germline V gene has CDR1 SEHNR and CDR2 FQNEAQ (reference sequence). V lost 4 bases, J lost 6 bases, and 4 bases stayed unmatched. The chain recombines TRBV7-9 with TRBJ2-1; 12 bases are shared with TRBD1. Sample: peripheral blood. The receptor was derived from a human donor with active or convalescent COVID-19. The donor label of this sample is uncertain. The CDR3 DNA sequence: TGTGCCAGCAGCTGGGGACAGGGGGCCGGCAATGAGCAGTTCTTC. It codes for CASSWGQGAGNEQFF.